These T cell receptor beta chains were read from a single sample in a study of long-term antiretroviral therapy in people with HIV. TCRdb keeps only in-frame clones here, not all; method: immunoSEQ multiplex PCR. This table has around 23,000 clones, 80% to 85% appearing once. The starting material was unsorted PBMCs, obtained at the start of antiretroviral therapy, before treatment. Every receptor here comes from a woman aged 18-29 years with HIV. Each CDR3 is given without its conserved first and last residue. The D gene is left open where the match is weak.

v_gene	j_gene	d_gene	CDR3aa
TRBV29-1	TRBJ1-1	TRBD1	SVSTGDTEAF
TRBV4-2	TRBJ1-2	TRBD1	ASSQDWTGTYGYT
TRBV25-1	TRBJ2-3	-	ASRADGSSTDTQY
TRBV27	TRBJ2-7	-	ASSSPYRELVDEQY
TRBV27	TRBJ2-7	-	ASSYATTYEQY
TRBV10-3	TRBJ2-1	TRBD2	AISESRASGDSNEQF
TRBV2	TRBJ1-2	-	ASRGVRNT
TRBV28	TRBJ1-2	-	ASSYVYGYT
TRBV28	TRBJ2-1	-	ASSVTTDEQF
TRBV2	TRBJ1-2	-	ASTQDYGYT
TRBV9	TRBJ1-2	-	ASSSWTATTNYGYT
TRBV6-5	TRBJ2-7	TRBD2	ASSYSREGYEQY
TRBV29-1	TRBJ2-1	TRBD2	SVEEAGVVF
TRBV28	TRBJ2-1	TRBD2	ASSFPGGVPYNEQF
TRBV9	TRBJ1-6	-	ASSGGRGGIGSPLH
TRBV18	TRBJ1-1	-	ASSRATNTEAF
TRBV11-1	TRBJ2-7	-	ASSLAAGPPYEQY
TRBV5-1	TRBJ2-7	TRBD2	ASSLGWTSTDEQY
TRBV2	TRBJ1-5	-	ASSLSSNQPQH
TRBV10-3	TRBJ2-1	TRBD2	AISESAAGAGNEQF
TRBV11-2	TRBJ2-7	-	ASSLGTGEQY
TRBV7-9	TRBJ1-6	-	AATANSPLH
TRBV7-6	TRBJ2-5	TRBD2	ASSSNGGGGWETQY
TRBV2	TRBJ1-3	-	ASSEFGLGQASGNTIY
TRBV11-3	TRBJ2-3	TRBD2	ASSFGDYRTDTQY
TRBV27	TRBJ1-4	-	ASSFRGAVNLAEKLF
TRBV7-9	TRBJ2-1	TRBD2	ASSRTAGVHYNEQF
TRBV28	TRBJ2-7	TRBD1	ASSLAGGPPYEQY
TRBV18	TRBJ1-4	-	ASSLMTAQNEKLF
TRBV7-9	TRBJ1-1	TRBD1	ASTPTGGAGTEAF
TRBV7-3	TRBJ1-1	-	ASSLGQNTEAF
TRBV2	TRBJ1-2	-	ASRPGGSSGYGYT
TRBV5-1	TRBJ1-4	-	ASKETVGEKLF
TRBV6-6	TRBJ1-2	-	ASSPVQGYGYT
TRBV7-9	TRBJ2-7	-	ASSRDIYEQY
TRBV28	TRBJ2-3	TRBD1	ASSKRDRGMADTQY